The present T cell receptor (beta chain) was sequenced within a study of blood T cell repertoires in COVID-19. Study context: Acute and convalescent COVID-19 specimens originated in the United States, Italy and Spain. In each case, the material was cDNA or gDNA derived from T cells, B-cell-depleted T cells, or PBMCs.

How the authors handled the data: Quantification of nucleated cells was approximated via reference gene primer amplification. The assay was immunoSEQ multiplex PCR, and TCRdb's table has in-frame clones only and misses some. For V, J and clone size, that table is used; D and trimming come from the DNA. The table lists approximately 100,000 clones, about 64% of them singletons. Deletions cut 5 bases from V and 1 base from J, with 17 bases between. The CDR3 totals 16 residues. Looked up from germline, CDR1 is MDHEN and CDR2 is SYDVKM. This clonotype originated in a human donor with acute or convalescent COVID-19. The donor label of this sample is uncertain. The genes are TRBV28 and TRBJ1-1; perhaps TRBD1 as D (6 bases). Sequenced: peripheral blood. The CDR3 region is CASSLTGSPPNTEAFF. The CDR3, as DNA: TGTGCCAGCAGTCTGACAGGATCTCCTCCGAACACTGAAGCTTTCTTT.